Shown below are 18 T cell receptor beta chains from a single sample sequenced in a study of CD8 T cells in ankylosing spondylitis (dated by TCRdb to about 2017). Study-level results and caveats: Blood from ankylosing spondylitis patients appeared to be characterized by a TCR beta motif made up of several highly homologous amino acid variants.

Receptor amplification or capture employed 5' RACE. The sequencer listed for this sample is Illumina HiSeq 2500. Through fastp at Q25 and MiXCR, TCRdb rebuilt clones from the public reads, retaining in-frame beta chains. Entries that share a CDR3 protein sequence are merged under the most common genes and DNA. Here the sample has hundreds of thousands of distinct CDR3 sequences; about 12% occur a single time. 6.8% of the sample goes to the ten largest clones. These receptors have no known antigen. The specimen sequenced was blood, either unsorted or a sorted T cell fraction (not recorded which). These receptors originate from a male donor with ankylosing spondylitis.

J is TRBJ2-2 and V is TRBV15; TRBD2 agrees at 8 bases. This CDR3 spans 17 amino acids. Unmatched junction bases numbered 9, after V lost 0 bases and J lost 6 bases. Germline values: CDR1 LNHNV, CDR2 YYDKDF (reference sequence). CDR3 coding DNA: TGTGCCACCAGCAGAGATAGACTAGCGCTAGATGCCGGGGAGCTGTTTTTT. It translates to CATSRDRLALDAGELFF.

V is TRBV2 and J is TRBJ1-1; D is uncertain. The V end was cut by 2 bases, the J end by 4 bases, with 5 bases between. The CDR3 extends over 12 amino acids. Germline loops: CDR1 SNHLY, CDR2 FYNNEI. Written as DNA, the CDR3 is TGTGCCAGCAGTGAACAACCCACTGAAGCTTTCTTT. This encodes CASSEQPTEAFF.

J is TRBJ2-7 and V is TRBV3-1; 8 nucleotides align to TRBD1. CDR1 LGHDT and CDR2 YNNKEL come from the germline V gene (reference sequence). The CDR3 runs to 13 residues. Trimming cost V 8 bases and J 1 base; bases outside gene matches: 4. In DNA, the CDR3 is TGTGCCAGCTTAAGGACAGGGTCCTACGAGCAGTACTTC. It yields the protein CASLRTGSYEQYF.

This clonotype was detected ten times or more. The V gene is TRBV4-2, the J gene TRBJ2-1; unclear D gene. Trimming left V 4 bases short and J 4 bases short, with 8 bases between. Looked up from germline, CDR1 is LGHNA and CDR2 is YNFKEQ. CDR3 length: 13 residues. In DNA form, the CDR3 reads TGTGCCAGCAGCCTAGAAAGTTACAATGAGCAGTTCTTC. Protein: CASSLESYNEQFF.

This clonotype was counted a few times. CDR3 loop: CASSQGRAVGNEQFF. The CDR3 DNA reads TGTGCCAGCAGCCAAGGTAGGGCGGTTGGCAATGAGCAGTTCTTC. J is TRBJ2-1 and V is TRBV3-1; no reliable D call. CDR3 length: 15 amino acids. V was clipped by 1 base and J by 6 bases, with 13 bases between them. Germline V lookup: CDR1 LGHDT, CDR2 YNNKEL (reference sequence).

The gene calls are TRBV12-3 or TRBV12-4 and TRBJ1-1; 8 nucleotides agree with TRBD1. The V gene end was trimmed by 7 bases and the J gene end by 8 bases; junction bases not matched to a gene: 6. This CDR3 spans 12 amino acids. This CDR3 reads CASTSQGAEAFF. For the CDR3, the DNA is TGTGCCAGCACTTCTCAGGGGGCAGAAGCTTTCTTT.

There are a few counts of this clonotype. The CDR3 ends on some other residue instead of the conserved phenylalanine or tryptophan, so this is likely a read error. It is unclear where the CDR3 begins or ends on the DNA, so no DNA is shown, and the CDR3 is as TCRdb lists it. The genes are TRBV12-5 and TRBJ2-7. Germline-derived CDR1 and CDR2 are LGHNT and FRNRAP. The CDR3 length is 11 residues, termini included. This CDR3 is CASGLVTKPPS.

The CDR3 DNA reads TGCGCCAGCAAGGGTAGCAATCAGCCCCAGCATTTT. The encoded protein is CASKGSNQPQHF. The gene calls are TRBV10-2 and TRBJ1-5, with D uncertain. The V gene lost 7 bases and the J gene lost 0 bases, with 4 bases spanning the gap. This CDR3 comprises 12 residues. Germline-derived CDR1 and CDR2 are WSHSY and SAAADI.

This clonotype has a handful of counts. V gene TRBV10-2 combines with J gene TRBJ2-4, with D possibly being TRBD1 (6 bases). This CDR3 contains 16 residues. Trimming left V 4 bases short and J 8 bases short, with 21 bases between. Germline V CDR1 and CDR2: WSHSY, SAAADI. The CDR3 region has the DNA TGCGCCAGCAGTGTTCTGGGGGCCATACTTCCGGACATTCAGTACTTC. It specifies CASSVLGAILPDIQYF.

At least ten counts were recorded for this clonotype. As DNA, the CDR3 is TGTGCCAGCAGTGAATATCGTGGGGAGCGGCAAGAGACCCAGTACTTC. This sequence encodes CASSEYRGERQETQYF. V and J are TRBV25-1 and TRBJ2-5, with TRBD2 as a possible D gene (5 bases). The length of the CDR3 is 16 residues. Germline values: CDR1 MGHDK, CDR2 SYGVNS. V lost 0 bases and J lost 2, with 13 bases in between.

This clonotype was seen a handful of times. The chain uses TRBV12-3 or TRBV12-4 and TRBJ1-2, with TRBD1 matching over 7 bases. The CDR3 has 13 residues. J was trimmed by 7 bases and V by 6 bases; bases with no gene match: 8. CDR3 in amino acids: CASRPTGAAGYTF. CDR3 bases: TGTGCCAGCAGACCTACAGGGGCCGCTGGCTACACCTTC.

This sequence joins TRBV7-8 and TRBJ2-5; 7 bases align to TRBD1. After removal of 10 bases from V and 2 bases from J, the junction contained 13 bases not matched to a gene. Germline lookup yields CDR1 SGHVS and CDR2 FQNEAQ. There are 15 residues in the CDR3. CDR3: CATVPGQPVQETQYF. The CDR3 DNA follows: TGTGCCACCGTCCCGGGACAGCCTGTACAAGAGACCCAGTACTTC. Full variable domain (missing parts from reference TRBV7-8 and TRBJ2-5): GAGVSQSPRYKVAKRGQDVALRCDPISGHVSLFWYQQALGQGPEFLTYFQNEAQLDKSGLPSDRFFAERPEGSVSTLKIQRTQQEDSAVYLCATVPGQPVQETQYFGPGTRLLVL.

The chain uses TRBV11-2 and TRBJ2-7, with 8 positions matching TRBD2. V shed 5 bases and J 4 bases; nucleotides not matched to a gene: 13. The CDR3 extends over 16 amino acids. Germline values: CDR1 SGHAT, CDR2 FQNNGV. The DNA of the CDR3 is TGTGCCAGCAGCCCAGATCCGGCGGGGGGTAGATACGAGCAGTACTTC. Translating it yields CASSPDPAGGRYEQYF.

The chain joins TRBV7-2 to TRBJ1-1; D is perhaps TRBD1 (5 bases). This CDR3 is built from 14 residues. V lost 2 bases to trimming and J lost 0 bases, with 7 bases between them. The germline V gene encodes CDR1 SGHTA and CDR2 FQGNSA. The CDR3 loop reads CASSLRQLNTEAFF. The CDR3 DNA reads TGTGCCAGCAGCTTAAGACAGCTGAACACTGAAGCTTTCTTT. Together with reference TRBV7-2 and TRBJ1-1, the CDR3 gives the full variable domain: GAGVSQSPSNKVTEKGKDVELRCDPISGHTALYWYRQSLGQGLEFLIYFQGNSAPDKSGLPSDRFSAERTGGSVSTLTIQRTQQEDSAVYLCASSLRQLNTEAFFGQGTRLTVV.

This clonotype was seen only a few times. As DNA, the CDR3 is TGTGCCAGTAGTTCTTTAGGGCAGACCCAGCCCCAGCATTTT. Encoded protein: CASSSLGQTQPQHF. The V gene is TRBV19, the J gene TRBJ1-5; D unresolved. The V end was cut by 5 bases, the J end by 7 bases, with 15 bases between. This CDR3 comprises 14 residues. Germline V gene data show CDR1 as LNHDA and CDR2 as SQIVND (reference sequence). The full variable domain, with the rest looked up from reference TRBV19 and TRBJ1-5, is DGGITQSPKYLFRKEGQNVTLSCEQNLNHDAMYWYRQDPGQGLRLIYYSQIVNDFQKGDIAEGYSVSREKKESFPLTVTSAQKNPTAFYLCASSSLGQTQPQHFGDGTRLSIL.

This clonotype has only a few counts. The chain is built from TRBV2 and TRBJ2-7; 10 bases line up with TRBD1. V shed 7 bases and J 1 base; nucleotides not matched to a gene: 7. CDR1 and CDR2 (germline): SNHLY, FYNNEI. The CDR3 extends over 15 amino acids. The CDR3 DNA is TGTGCCAGCAACCAGGACAGGGGGTTGTCCTACGAGCAGTACGTC. It encodes CASNQDRGLSYEQYV.

The gene calls are TRBV27 and TRBJ2-7, with 8 bases lining up with TRBD1. This CDR3 has 14 amino acids. V lost 6 bases to trimming and J lost 6 bases; unmatched junction nucleotides: 10. CDR1 MNHEY and CDR2 SMNVEV come from the germline V gene (reference sequence). The CDR3 spells CASSLMRTGSEQYV. As DNA, the CDR3 is TGTGCCAGCAGCTTAATGCGGACAGGGTCCGAGCAGTACGTC.

The chain links TRBV5-1 to TRBJ2-1, with TRBD2 matching 14 bases. The V segment lost 2 bases and the J segment 6 bases; nucleotides outside the gene matches: 7. The germline CDR1 and CDR2 sequences are SGHRS and YFSETQ. The CDR3 extends over 17 amino acids. The CDR3 sequence is CASSFGLAGGISNEQFF. DNA for the CDR3: TGCGCCAGCAGCTTCGGACTAGCGGGAGGAATAAGCAATGAGCAGTTCTTC.